This passage covers 17 T cell receptor beta chains from one sample sequenced in a study of CD8+ T cells in alopecia areata (dated by TCRdb to 2016 to 2018). The sample's treatment or condition label is to be understood as: oral pan-JAK inhibitor, 5-10 mg twice daily. Library construction relied on the immunoSEQ multiplex PCR assay. RNA was extracted from all samples and reverse transcribed into cDNA as template for TCR sequencing. The source is immuneACCESS, and TCRdb retained only in-frame sequences with V and J called. Part of the clones is not carried over; for the studies checked, unresolved V genes explain less than half of this, and the remainder is unexplained. The sample data list about 97,000 clones, and about three fifths of these were observed just once. About a sixth of the sample belongs to the ten largest clones. The sample consisted of CD8+ T cells sorted from blood, taken at approximately week 60, from a patient treated with tofacitinib. All receptors derive from a human donor with alopecia areata.

V is TRBV10-3 and J is TRBJ2-3; tentatively, D is TRBD2 (7 bases). V was shortened by 4 bases and J by 5 bases, with 16 bases between the two germline ends. The CDR3 has 15 amino acids. In germline, CDR1 is ENHRY, CDR2 SYGVKD. The CDR3, as DNA: TGTGCCATCAGTGCAACTGCGGGGGCCCAAGATACGCAGTATTTT. This translates into CAISATAGAQDTQYF.

The V call is TRBV7-2, the J call TRBJ2-1; 7 nucleotides match TRBD2. The CDR3 has 13 amino acids. V dropped 8 bases and J dropped 4; count of bases not matched to a gene: 5. The germline CDR1 and CDR2 sequences are SGHTA and FQGNSA. This CDR3 is CASARGSYNEQFF. The CDR3, as DNA: TGTGCCAGCGCGCGGGGGTCATACAATGAGCAGTTCTTC. The whole variable domain, filled in from reference TRBV7-2 and TRBJ2-1, reads GAGVSQSPSNKVTEKGKDVELRCDPISGHTALYWYRQSLGQGLEFLIYFQGNSAPDKSGLPSDRFSAERTGGSVSTLTIQRTQQEDSAVYLCASARGSYNEQFFGPGTRLTVL.

The chain has TRBV6-5 and TRBJ1-1, with D maybe TRBD1 (5 bases). Trimming cost V 7 bases and J 5 bases, with 14 bases left between them. Germline-derived CDR1 and CDR2 are MNHEY and SVGAGI. The CDR3 spans 13 residues. The DNA for the CDR3 is TGTGCCAGCACCTACGGGGGGGGGACTGAAGCTTTCTTT. This encodes CASTYGGGTEAFF.

V usage is TRBV29-1 and J usage is TRBJ1-1, with a weak D call TRBD1 (6 bases). The V end was cut by 3 bases, the J end by 10 bases, with 12 bases between. Germline loops: CDR1 SQVTM, CDR2 ANQGSEA. This CDR3 spans 11 amino acids. This CDR3 reads CSVETGHSAFF. The CDR3 bases are TGCAGCGTTGAGACGGGACATTCAGCTTTCTTT.

CDR3 region: CAWRVWGDAHGYTF. CDR3 in DNA: TGTGCCTGGAGAGTCTGGGGGGACGCCCATGGCTACACCTTC. This chain uses TRBV30 with TRBJ1-2; D perhaps matches TRBD1 (5 bases). Germline V gene sequence: CDR1 GTSNPN, CDR2 SVGIG (reference sequence). This CDR3 comprises 14 residues. V lost 3 bases to trimming and J lost 6 bases, with 17 bases between them.

Only one count was recorded for this clone. The rearrangement joins TRBV7-7 to TRBJ2-3, with 7 bases that match TRBD2. The germline V gene encodes CDR1 SSHAT and CDR2 FNYEAQ (reference sequence). V lost 5 bases, J lost 1 base, and 6 bases stayed unmatched. The CDR3 length is 15 residues. DNA of the CDR3: TGTGCCAGCAGCCAGACTAGCCGTGGCACAGATACGCAGTATTTT. Translating it yields CASSQTSRGTDTQYF. The whole variable domain, filled in from reference TRBV7-7 and TRBJ2-3, reads GAGVSQSPRYKVTKRGQDVTLRCDPISSHATLYWYQQALGQGPEFLTYFNYEAQPDKSGLPSDRFSAERPEGSISTLTIQRTEQRDSAMYRCASSQTSRGTDTQYFGPGTRLTVL.

This sequence joins TRBV7-6 and TRBJ2-1, with 7 bases aligning to TRBD1. The V and J ends lost 0 bases and 2 bases, in that order; junction bases with no gene match: 7. CDR3 length equals 17 residues. The germline V gene encodes CDR1 SGHVS and CDR2 FNYEAQ. In DNA, the CDR3 is TGTGCCAGCAGCTTAGCGAGGCAGGGGGACGCCTACAATGAGCAGTTCTTC. Residues: CASSLARQGDAYNEQFF.

This rearrangement joins TRBV30 to TRBJ1-4; D gene ambiguous. CDR1 is GTSNPN and CDR2 is SVGIG in the germline V gene (reference sequence). This CDR3 comprises 11 residues. Trimming took off 1 base at V and 5 bases at J, with 2 bases between the two ends. For the CDR3, the DNA is TGTGCCTGGAGTGCCAATGAAAAACTGTTTTTT. Residues: CAWSANEKLFF.

The CDR3 DNA is TGTGCCAGCAGGGACAGGGGGCCACAAGAGACCCAGTACTTC. Its protein product is CASRDRGPQETQYF. The V gene is TRBV2, the J gene TRBJ2-5, with 11 positions matching TRBD1. The CDR3 loop spans 14 amino acids. CDR1 and CDR2 from the germline V gene are SNHLY and FYNNEI. J lost 2 bases, V lost 6 bases, and 2 bases had no gene match. Together with reference TRBV2 and TRBJ2-5, the CDR3 gives the full variable domain: EPEVTQTPSHQVTQMGQEVILRCVPISNHLYFYWYRQILGQKVEFLVSFYNNEISEKSEIFDDQFSVERPDGSNFTLKIRSTKLEDSAMYFCASRDRGPQETQYFGPGTRLLVL.

The chain couples TRBV19 to TRBJ2-3; D unclear. This CDR3 contains 17 residues. Trimming shortened V by 6 bases and J by 1 base, and 20 bases separated the two germline ends. Germline CDR1 LNHDA, CDR2 SQIVND (reference sequence). CDR3 bases: TGTGCCAGTAGAACTCGTTTTTCAGCTCTCGGCACAGATACGCAGTATTTT. Its translation is CASRTRFSALGTDTQYF.

This clone appeared a few times. CDR3 sequence reads: CASRPGGSYEQYF. CDR3 nucleotide sequence: TGTGCCAGCAGGCCGGGGGGCTCCTACGAGCAGTACTTC. The V and J genes are TRBV5-6 and TRBJ2-7; 7 bases agree with TRBD2. Germline assignment: CDR1 SGHDT and CDR2 YYEEEE. The CDR3 is made up of 13 amino acids. The V gene end was trimmed by 5 bases and the J gene end by 0 bases; junction bases not matched to a gene: 2.

V is TRBV30 and J is TRBJ2-7, with D tentatively TRBD2 (6 bases). This CDR3 has 13 residues. Germline V gene sequence: CDR1 GTSNPN, CDR2 SVGIG (reference sequence). V was shortened by 0 bases and J by 0 bases, with 6 bases between the two germline ends. This CDR3 is CAWSVGGSYEQYF. The DNA for the CDR3 is TGTGCCTGGAGTGTGGGGGGCTCCTACGAGCAGTACTTC.

V and J are TRBV12-5 and TRBJ1-2; D unclear. The CDR3 sequence is 11 residues long. Germline values: CDR1 LGHNT, CDR2 FRNRAP. CDR3 DNA: TGTGCCTCGGGCCCGGAAAGAGGCTACACCTTC. It is translated as CASGPERGYTF.

This clone was counted once. The rearrangement joins TRBV29-1 to TRBJ2-5; 7 bases match TRBD1. TRBJ2-7 explains the end of the DNA better; the J call may be wrong. CDR3 length: 12 residues. The germline CDR1 and CDR2 sequences are SQVTM and ANQGSEA. CDR3 nucleotides: TGCAGCGTTGCGGGGACAGCCTACGAGCAGTACTTC. Its translation: CSVAGTAYEQYF.

The V gene is TRBV5-1, the J gene TRBJ1-1; no clear D. The V gene's germline CDR1 is SGHRS and CDR2 YFSETQ. Trimming removed 3 bases from V and 1 base from J, with 4 bases in between. The CDR3 spans 12 residues. The CDR3 sequence is CASSSGNTEAFF. CDR3 DNA sequence: TGCGCCAGCAGCTCGGGGAACACTGAAGCTTTCTTT.

This sequence joins TRBV6-1 and TRBJ2-7; 9 positions agree with TRBD1. This CDR3 is built from 15 residues. V shed 3 bases and J 2 bases; nucleotides not matched to a gene: 5. Germline CDR1 reads MNHNS; CDR2 reads SASEGT. The CDR3 loop is CASSEPGQGTYEQYF. The CDR3 bases are TGTGCCAGCAGTGAGCCGGGACAGGGAACCTACGAGCAGTACTTC.

The chain links TRBV27 to TRBJ1-4; 8 bases agree with TRBD1. The CDR3 runs 16 residues. Looked up from germline, CDR1 is MNHEY and CDR2 is SMNVEV (reference sequence). The V segment lost 2 bases and the J segment 5 bases; nucleotides outside the gene matches: 7. In DNA form, the CDR3 reads TGTGCCAGCAGTTTAGCCCGGACAGGGTGGAATGAAAAACTGTTTTTT. Amino acids: CASSLARTGWNEKLFF.